This TCR beta chain was found in a study of blood T cell repertoires in COVID-19. TCRdb's copy holds only in-frame clones and misses some; the assay was immunoSEQ multiplex PCR. Among more than 70,000 clones listed, roughly 80% were seen once. Comment on this clone: The sample holds other DNA sequences that translate to the same CDR3.

Germline assignment: CDR1 SGHRS and CDR2 YFSETQ. The length of the CDR3 is 14 residues. Trimming stripped 0 bases from V and 2 bases from J, with 8 bases between. This clonotype was sampled from a woman in her seventies with acute or convalescent COVID-19. Sequenced material: peripheral blood. The chain uses TRBV5-1 and TRBJ1-2; perhaps TRBD1 as D (6 bases). CDR3 loop: CASSLGTANYGYTF. CDR3 bases: TGCGCCAGCAGCTTGGGGACAGCCAACTATGGCTACACCTTC.